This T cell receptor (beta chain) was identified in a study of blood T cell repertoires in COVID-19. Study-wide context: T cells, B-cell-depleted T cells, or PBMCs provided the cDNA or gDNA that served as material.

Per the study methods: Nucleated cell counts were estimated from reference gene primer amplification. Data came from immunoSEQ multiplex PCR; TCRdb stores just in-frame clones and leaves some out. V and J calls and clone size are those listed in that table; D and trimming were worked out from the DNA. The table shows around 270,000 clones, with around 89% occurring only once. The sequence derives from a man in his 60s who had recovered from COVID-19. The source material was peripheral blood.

Written as DNA, the CDR3 is TGTGCCAGCAGCATGGAGTTTGGCTATGGCTACACCTTC. Protein: CASSMEFGYGYTF. The chain employs TRBV27 and TRBJ1-2; no definite D call. V was pared by 6 bases and J by 4 bases, with 12 bases between. Germline CDR1 MNHEY, CDR2 SMNVEV (reference sequence). CDR3 length equals 13 residues.